The T cell receptor beta chain under discussion was sequenced for a study of cytomegalovirus exposure and HLA in healthy donors. The PCR used 60 Vbeta and 13 Jbeta primers. The method was immunoSEQ multiplex PCR; TCRdb's version includes in-frame clones alone and lacks a portion of them. The sample yields around 140,000 clones, about 83% seen once. Germline CDR1 is MNHNY and CDR2 is SVGAGI (reference sequence). Inclusive of both ends, the CDR3 amounts to 8 amino acids. In regard to this clone: Lacking the conserved final phenylalanine or tryptophan, this CDR3 likely reflects a read error. The limits of the CDR3 on the DNA are not certain, so only TCRdb's listed CDR3 is given.

This receptor was taken from a man between 35 and 55 years old in good health and CMV-seropositive. Sample: PBMCs. The rearrangement joins TRBV6-6 to TRBJ2-7; TRBD2 reflects the table's D call only, with no check against the DNA. The CDR3 sequence: CASSSPSI.